The next 25 T cell receptor beta chains were all read from a single sample in a study of PD-1 blockade in classical Hodgkin lymphoma. Produced via immunoSEQ multiplex PCR; TCRdb's table is partial and in-frame only. The sample consists of tens of thousands of clones, approximately 80% of them appearing once. All patients relapsed after autologous stem cell transplantation, and brentuximab vedotin exposure varied. The material was peripheral blood mononuclear cells (PBMCs), obtained at baseline. The receptors shown here come from a human donor with classical Hodgkin lymphoma.

This clone was seen only once. This chain uses TRBV2 with TRBJ1-5; D gene ambiguous. Trimming stripped 6 bases from V and 0 bases from J, with 6 bases between. The CDR3 is made up of 13 amino acids. Per the germline V gene, CDR1 is SNHLY and CDR2 is FYNNEI. The CDR3 is CASSQDSNQPQHF. The CDR3 DNA follows: TGTGCCAGCAGCCAAGATAGCAATCAGCCCCAGCATTTT.

The chain uses TRBV6-6 and TRBJ1-1; D remains ambiguous. The V end was cut by 6 bases, the J end by 6 bases, with 14 bases between. There are 13 residues in the CDR3. Germline CDR1 MNHNY, CDR2 SVGAGI (reference sequence). CDR3 nucleotides: TGTGCCAGCAGACAAAGAGGGCCCTCTGAAGCTTTCTTT. It yields the protein CASRQRGPSEAFF.

The genes are TRBV28 and TRBJ2-5; D might be TRBD1 (5 bases). The J call may be wrong; the DNA end is better matched by TRBJ2-7. The CDR3 spans 14 residues. Germline-derived CDR1 and CDR2 are MDHEN and SYDVKM. CDR3 sequence: CASIMTAFPYEQYF. The CDR3, as DNA: TGTGCCAGCATCATGACAGCCTTTCCCTACGAGCAGTACTTC.

This clone is medium-sized in the sample. The V call is TRBV7-8, the J call TRBJ1-1; perhaps TRBD1 as D (6 bases). Trimming pared 5 bases from V and 6 bases from J, leaving 13 bases between. In germline, CDR1 is SGHVS, CDR2 FQNEAQ. The CDR3 is made up of 13 amino acids. CDR3 bases: TGTGCCAGCAGCCAGGACAGCCGACCTGAAGCTTTCTTT. Its translation: CASSQDSRPEAFF.

This clone is a singleton in its sample. The J gene is TRBJ1-1, the V gene TRBV6-5; D might be TRBD1 (5 bases). V gave up 1 base and J gave up 0 bases, with 9 bases separating them. CDR1 and CDR2 (germline): MNHEY, SVGAGI. The CDR3 runs to 15 residues. The DNA of the CDR3 is TGTGCCAGCAGTTACTTGGGACGTGTGAACACTGAAGCTTTCTTT. Its translation: CASSYLGRVNTEAFF.

The V and J genes are TRBV28 and TRBJ1-5; unclear D gene. The CDR3 has 16 residues. Germline V gene sequence: CDR1 MDHEN, CDR2 SYDVKM. V was cut by 3 bases and J by 3 bases, with 15 bases left in between. The CDR3: CASSFERAPSNQPQHF. DNA for the CDR3: TGTGCCAGCAGTTTCGAGAGGGCCCCTTCCAATCAGCCCCAGCATTTT.

The genes are TRBV6-5 and TRBJ1-2; TRBD1 matches at 9 bases. V lost 6 bases and J lost 3; bases outside the gene matches: 5. CDR3 length: 14 residues. Germline V gives CDR1 MNHEY, CDR2 SVGAGI. As DNA, the CDR3 is TGTGCCAGCAGAGAGAGACAGGGGGACTATGGCTACACCTTC. Translation: CASRERQGDYGYTF.

J is TRBJ2-1 and V is TRBV30, with 8 bases fitting TRBD2. CDR1 and CDR2 from the germline V gene are GTSNPN and SVGIG (reference sequence). CDR3 length: 15 amino acids. Trimming took 0 bases from V and 6 from J; bases not matched to a gene: 7. The CDR3 reads CAWSVGAGGINEQFF. The CDR3, as DNA: TGTGCCTGGAGTGTCGGGGCGGGAGGAATCAATGAGCAGTTCTTC. Drawing the rest from reference TRBV30 and TRBJ2-1, the complete variable domain is SQTIHQWPATLVQPVGSPLSLECTVEGTSNPNLYWYRQAAGRGLQLLFYSVGIGQISSEVPQNLSASRPQDRQFILSSKKLLLSDSGFYLCAWSVGAGGINEQFFGPGTRLTVL.

The chain employs TRBV7-9 and TRBJ2-1; TRBD2 matches 8 bases. V was clipped by 1 base and J by 9 bases; unmatched bases: 11. In germline, CDR1 is SEHNR, CDR2 FQNEAQ (reference sequence). The CDR3 contains 16 residues. In DNA form, the CDR3 reads TGTGCCAGCAGCTTAGTAATTAGCGGGAACCCGGGTGAGCAGTTCTTC. It codes for CASSLVISGNPGEQFF.

This clone was recorded only once. The genes are TRBV6-5 and TRBJ2-5, with D perhaps TRBD1 (5 bases). This CDR3 region has 14 residues. Germline lookup yields CDR1 MNHEY and CDR2 SVGAGI. Trimming stripped 7 bases from V and 0 bases from J, with 12 bases between. CDR3 nucleotides: TGTGCCAGCACTAACAGGCCGTACCAAGAGACCCAGTACTTC. It specifies CASTNRPYQETQYF.

The rearrangement uses TRBV2 and TRBJ1-4; unclear D gene. This CDR3 spans 15 amino acids. The V gene lost 4 bases and the J gene lost 6 bases, with 15 bases spanning the gap. Germline lookup yields CDR1 SNHLY and CDR2 FYNNEI. The CDR3, as DNA: TGTGCCAGCAGTGCTCTCACGGGGATCTATGAAAAACTGTTTTTT. The encoded protein is CASSALTGIYEKLFF.

The V and J genes are TRBV10-1 and TRBJ2-7; TRBD2 is a possible D gene (6 bases). Germline V gene sequence: CDR1 WNHNN, CDR2 SYGVQD (reference sequence). V gave up 2 bases and J gave up 4 bases, with 18 bases separating them. The CDR3 contains 16 residues. CDR3: CASSELAGMLIYEQYF. The CDR3, as DNA: TGCGCCAGCAGTGAGCTGGCGGGGATGTTAATATACGAGCAGTACTTC.

About this clone itself: Other nucleotide sequences in the sample specify the same CDR3. The chain links TRBV6-5 to TRBJ2-7; 9 positions match TRBD1. V gave up 3 bases and J gave up 2 bases; unmatched junction bases: 5. CDR3 length equals 15 residues. CDR1 and CDR2 from the germline V gene are MNHEY and SVGAGI. CDR3 coding DNA: TGTGCCAGCAGTTATTTCGGACAGGGGACCTACGAGCAGTACTTC. This translates into CASSYFGQGTYEQYF.

The chain links TRBV23-1 to TRBJ2-4, with 7 bases fitting TRBD2. TRBV23-1 is classed as an ORF, of uncertain function. This CDR3 comprises 19 residues. The ends lost 0 bases at V and 0 bases at J; junction bases unmatched: 11. The CDR3 spells CASSQSASGAVLAKNIQYF. CDR3 DNA: TGCGCCAGCAGTCAATCAGCAAGCGGGGCGGTTCTAGCCAAAAACATTCAGTACTTC.

The CDR3: CASSVRGVGRETQYF. The DNA of the CDR3 is TGTGCCAGCAGCGTACGGGGGGTAGGGAGGGAGACCCAGTACTTC. J is TRBJ2-5 and V is TRBV9; TRBD2 matches 7 bases. Per germline, CDR1 SGDLS and CDR2 YYNGEE. The ends lost 1 base at V and 5 bases at J; junction bases unmatched: 8. CDR3 length: 15 amino acids. Filled out from reference TRBV9 and TRBJ2-5, the complete variable domain reads DSGVTQTPKHLITATGQRVTLRCSPRSGDLSVYWYQQSLDQGLQFLIQYYNGEERAKGNILERFSAQQFPDLHSELNLSSLELGDSALYFCASSVRGVGRETQYFGPGTRLLVL.

The J gene is TRBJ1-4, the V gene TRBV19; TRBD1 agrees at 7 bases. CDR3 length: 14 residues. Germline CDR1 and CDR2: LNHDA and SQIVND (reference sequence). Germline trimming cut 3 bases from V and 4 bases from J; bases unmatched to any gene: 2. In DNA form, the CDR3 reads TGTGCCAGTAGTATCGACAGGGTTAATGAAAAACTGTTTTTT. It translates to CASSIDRVNEKLFF.

A note on this clone: One end of the junction is discordant with germline, which a read error may explain. The chain is built from TRBV7-7 and TRBJ2-5; D gene ambiguous. CDR1 is SSHAT and CDR2 is FNYEAQ in the germline V gene (reference sequence). This CDR3 region has 14 residues. CDR3 protein: CASSLRRFQETQYF. The CDR3 DNA follows: TGTGCTAGCAGCTTAAGGCGGTTCCAAGAGACCCAGTACTTC.

This clone was counted a single time. The genes are TRBV9 and TRBJ2-3, with 10 bases that match TRBD1. The CDR3 length is 16 residues. Looked up from germline, CDR1 is SGDLS and CDR2 is YYNGEE. The J segment lost 4 bases and the V segment lost 1 base, leaving 6 bases of the junction unmatched. This chain's CDR3 is CASSVYDRGRSDTQYF. CDR3 nucleotides: TGTGCCAGCAGCGTATATGACAGGGGGCGATCAGATACGCAGTATTTT.

The V gene is TRBV5-1, the J gene TRBJ1-6; possible D gene TRBD1, 6 bases. Germline CDR1 SGHRS, CDR2 YFSETQ. Trimming cost V 3 bases and J 4 bases, with 14 bases left between them. CDR3 length: 16 amino acids. The CDR3 spells CASSWDGTPYNSPLHF. CDR3 nucleotides: TGCGCCAGCAGCTGGGACGGGACACCGTATAATTCACCCCTCCACTTT.

This clone qualifies as medium-sized. The chain couples TRBV27 to TRBJ1-2; perhaps TRBD1 as D (6 bases). CDR1 and CDR2 (germline): MNHEY, SMNVEV (reference sequence). Trimming left V 0 bases short and J 4 bases short, with 9 bases between. The CDR3 loop spans 14 amino acids. The CDR3 sequence is CASSLSTGFYGYTF. In DNA form, the CDR3 reads TGTGCCAGCAGTTTATCGACAGGTTTCTATGGCTACACCTTC.

This sequence joins TRBV6-5 and TRBJ1-2, with 11 nucleotides matching TRBD1. V dropped 7 bases and J dropped 2; count of bases not matched to a gene: 3. The CDR3 is made up of 14 amino acids. Per germline, CDR1 MNHEY and CDR2 SVGAGI. DNA of the CDR3: TGTGCCAGCAAAGGACAGGGGGCAAACTATGGCTACACCTTC. Translation gives CASKGQGANYGYTF.

The chain carries TRBV7-9 and TRBJ1-4; D is undetermined. Trimming stripped 0 bases from V and 8 bases from J, with 7 bases between. The CDR3 totals 13 residues. Germline V gene data show CDR1 as SEHNR and CDR2 as FQNEAQ (reference sequence). Written as DNA, the CDR3 is TGTGCCAGCAGCTTAGCGCCAGCAGAAAAACTGTTTTTT. As protein: CASSLAPAEKLFF. The variable domain in full, completed from reference TRBV7-9 and TRBJ1-4, reads DTGVSQNPRHKITKRGQNVTFRCDPISEHNRLYWYRQTLGQGPEFLTYFQNEAQLEKSRLLSDRFSAERPKGSFSTLEIQRTEQGDSAMYLCASSLAPAEKLFFGSGTQLSVL.

The chain has TRBV27 and TRBJ1-2; TRBD1 might be the D (5 bases). CDR3 length: 15 residues. With 6 bases removed from V and 7 bases from J, the gap between germline ends came to 21 bases. Germline V gene data show CDR1 as MNHEY and CDR2 as SMNVEV (reference sequence). The CDR3 nucleotides read TGTGCCAGCAGCCCAGCTACCGGGGGGTGGGGTGGCTACACCTTC. It encodes CASSPATGGWGGYTF.

CDR3 sequence (DNA): TGTGCCAGCAGGCTGAGCGGGACAGGCTACAATGAGCAGTTCTTC. It specifies CASRLSGTGYNEQFF. The chain has TRBV6-5 and TRBJ2-1; a weak D match, TRBD1 (8 bases). The CDR3 is made up of 15 amino acids. The germline gives CDR1 MNHEY, CDR2 SVGAGI. V was cut by 6 bases and J by 3 bases, with 15 bases left in between.

The chain recombines TRBV4-1 with TRBJ1-3; no firm D call. Looked up from germline, CDR1 is MGHRA and CDR2 is YSYEKL. The CDR3 has 15 amino acids. V was shortened by 2 bases and J by 0 bases, with 8 bases between the two germline ends. The CDR3 coding sequence is TGCGCCAGCAGCCAAAAGGGTCCCTCTGGAAACACCATATATTTT. Amino acid sequence: CASSQKGPSGNTIYF.